This TCR beta chain was captured by sequencing in a study of shared T cell receptors in the human thymus (dated by TCRdb to the early 2020s). Some background on the complete study: The study examined how self-reactive, shared T-cell receptor alpha chains are generated in the human thymus.

As for this clone: Its binding antigen is unknown. Base-call qualities are not available, and no considerably larger clone is one nucleotide away.

Libraries were built with the immunoSEQ multiplex PCR assay. Imported from immuneACCESS, the table was reduced by TCRdb to in-frame sequences with V and J called. These copies leave out some clones; in studies compared against another copy, an unresolved V gene accounts for under half, and the cause of the remainder is not known. The sample data list hundreds of thousands of clones, and around 89% of these were observed just once. The ten largest clones add up to around 0.0099% of the sample. Via the germline V gene, CDR1 is MNHEY and CDR2 SVGAGI. Measured from the cysteine to the phenylalanine, the CDR3 is 12 residues long. The CDR3 DNA has 36 bases and is translated from base 1. Between the V and J ends, shortened by 8 bases and 0 bases respectively, the junction contains 8 bases. Separately, the same data were catalogued under a study of human thymus T cells. As the second study states: Immunologically healthy infants undergoing open corrective cardiac surgery for congenital heart defects in Finland were used as donors. The thymus tissue came from surgical resects taken out during corrective cardiac surgery. V and J gene segment usage appeared biased in both thymic and peripheral blood repertoires. Highly overlapping thymic TCR repertoires among unrelated individuals were reported in the related research. The study used about eight infant thymus samples plus four related peripheral blood samples to characterize TCR alpha and beta repertoires. The infant donors were 7 to 244 days old, and the cohort included about 6 males and two females. Thymocytes were freed from the tissue by mechanical means and kept at -70 degrees C as pellets of roughly 9-30 million cells. Genomic DNA was extracted from frozen cell pellets with a QIAsymphony instrument. The immunoSEQ multiplex PCR assay was used to amplify the TCRB and TCRAD loci from a standardized amount of quality-controlled genomic DNA. The amplicons spanned the V(D)J region and were long enough to cover the CDR3 and allow V and J genes to be identified. The amplicons were sequenced on an Illumina platform via the commercial immunoSEQ service. Corrections for primer bias and sequencing errors followed previously described methods, while TCRAD and TCRB definitions were based on the IMGT database. The repertoires were analysed using immunoSEQ Analyzer 3.0 and VDJTools for basic statistics, V/J segment usage, diversity estimates, rarefaction and pairwise overlap. Diversity was estimated with Chao1, ChaoE, Efron-Thisted, Shannon and inverse Simpson indices, and also on datasets down-sampled to the smallest sample. Repertoire overlap was assessed by strict matching of CDR3 nucleotide sequence, V gene and J gene, and clustering was done by Jaccard-based multidimensional scaling. Thymus samples yielded on average approximately 840,000 unique TCRB clonotypes, compared with roughly 80,000 from blood samples.

The sample taken for sequencing was thymocytes. This TCR was recovered from a boy younger than two with a congenital heart defect. Donor details come from another sample of the same person, matched by shared clones. The rearranged segments are TRBV6-5 and TRBJ2-7, with the D segment identity uncertain. In nucleotides, the sequence is TGTGCCAGCGGTGAGAGCTCCTACGAGCAGTACTTC. Its protein is CASGESSYEQYF.